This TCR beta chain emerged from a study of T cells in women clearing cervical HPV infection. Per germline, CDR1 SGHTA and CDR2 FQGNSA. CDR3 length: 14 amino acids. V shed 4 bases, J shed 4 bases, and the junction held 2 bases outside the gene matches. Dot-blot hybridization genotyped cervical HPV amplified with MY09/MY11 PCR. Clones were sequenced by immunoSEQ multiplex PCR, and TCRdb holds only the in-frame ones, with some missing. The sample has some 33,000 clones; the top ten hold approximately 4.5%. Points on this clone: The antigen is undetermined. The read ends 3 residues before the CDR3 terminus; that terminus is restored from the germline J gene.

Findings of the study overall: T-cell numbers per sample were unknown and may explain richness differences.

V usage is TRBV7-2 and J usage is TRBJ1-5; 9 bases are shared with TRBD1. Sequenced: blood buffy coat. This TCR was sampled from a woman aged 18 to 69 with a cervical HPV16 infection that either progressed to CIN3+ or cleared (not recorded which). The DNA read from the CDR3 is TGTGCCAGCAGCTGGGACAGGGCAAATCAGCCC. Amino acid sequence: CASSWDRANQP. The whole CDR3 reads CASSWDRANQPQHF.